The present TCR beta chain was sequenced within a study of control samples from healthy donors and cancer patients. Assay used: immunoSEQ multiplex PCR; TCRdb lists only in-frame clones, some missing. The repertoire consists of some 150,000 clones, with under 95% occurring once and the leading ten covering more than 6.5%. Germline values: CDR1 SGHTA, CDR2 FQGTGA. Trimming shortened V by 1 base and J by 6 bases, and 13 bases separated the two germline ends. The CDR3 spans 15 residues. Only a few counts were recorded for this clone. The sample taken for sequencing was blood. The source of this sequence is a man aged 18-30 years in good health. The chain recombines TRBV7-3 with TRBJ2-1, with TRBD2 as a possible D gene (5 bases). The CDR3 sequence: CASSLMVGRGNEQFF. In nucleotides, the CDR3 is TGTGCCAGCAGCTTAATGGTAGGACGGGGCAATGAGCAGTTCTTC.